Listed below are T cell receptor beta chains from one sample, sequenced in a study of shared clonotypes between healthy human individuals. Measured with immunoSEQ multiplex PCR; TCRdb has only the in-frame clones, and not every one. The sample contains some 2,100,000 clones, approximately 94% of which appear only once. Sequencing was performed on naive CD4+ T cells sorted from blood. The receptors were sampled from a man aged 18 to 29 in good health. The CDR3 runs from the conserved cysteine through the conserved F or W. The order of the fields is clone size, J gene, D gene, V gene, CDR3 DNA, CDR3 protein. A D gene is named only where the DNA matches it firmly. Only some rows state a clone size, as once, few, many or a class for expanded clones.

>NA|TRBJ2-1|TRBD2|TRBV14
TGTGCCAGCAGCCAAGATTGGGTAGCGGGGGGCCTCGATGAGCAGTTCTTC
CASSQDWVAGGLDEQFF
>NA|TRBJ2-3|NA|TRBV5-1
TGCGCCAGCAGCTTGGGGTTCGCCACAGATACGCAGTATTTT
CASSLGFATDTQYF
>NA|TRBJ2-7|TRBD2|TRBV6-6
TGTGCCAGCAGTTACCTAGCGGGGGTCTACGAGCAGTACTTC
CASSYLAGVYEQYF
>once|TRBJ1-2|NA|TRBV27
TGTGCCAGCAGTCCTCAGGGAGCTAACTATGGCTACACCTTC
CASSPQGANYGYTF
>NA|TRBJ1-1|TRBD1|TRBV7-2
TGTGCCAGCAGCCCACGACAGGGGGGGAGTACTGAAGCTTTCTTT
CASSPRQGGSTEAFF
>NA|TRBJ2-7|NA|TRBV6-5
TGTGCCAGCAGTAGCACGTACGAGCAGTACTTC
CASSSTYEQYF
>NA|TRBJ2-1|NA|TRBV18
TGTGCCAGCTCACCTCCGGCAGCAGGCAATGAGCAGTTCTTC
CASSPPAAGNEQFF
>NA|TRBJ1-4|NA|TRBV20-1
TGCAGTGCCTTCAAGGAGGAAAAACTGTTTTTT
CSAFKEEKLFF
>NA|TRBJ1-2|NA|TRBV11-2
TGTGCCAGCAGCCCCGGGACCACCTATGGCTACACCTTC
CASSPGTTYGYTF
>NA|TRBJ2-3|TRBD1|TRBV5-1
TGCGCCAGCAGCCTCACCCCGGACAGGGGGAACACAGATACGCAGTATTTT
CASSLTPDRGNTDTQYF
>once|TRBJ2-1|TRBD1|TRBV25-1
TGTGCCAGCAGTGAATCTGTCCGGACAGGGGGGTACAATGAGCAGTTCTTC
CASSESVRTGGYNEQFF
>NA|TRBJ2-7|NA|TRBV6-1
TGTGCCAGTAAGGAGGGGGTTAAGTCCGAGCAGTACTTC
CASKEGVKSEQYF
>NA|TRBJ1-1|NA|TRBV6-1
TGTGCCAGCAGTGAAGCGATGCGGACTGAAGCTTTCTTT
CASSEAMRTEAFF
>NA|TRBJ1-1|NA|TRBV5-1
TGCGCCAGCAGCTTGGCCCGCCTCCATGACCCTGAAGCTTTCTTT
CASSLARLHDPEAFF
>once|TRBJ2-3|NA|TRBV29-1
TGCAGCGCCCGTGAGCGGTATAGCACAGATACGCAGTATTTT
CSARERYSTDTQYF
>NA|TRBJ2-7|NA|TRBV5-1
TGCGCCAGCAGCCCGGATCTGTACGAGCAGTACTTC
CASSPDLYEQYF
>NA|TRBJ2-2|NA|TRBV10-1
TGCGCCAGCAGTGAACCGTACACCGGGGAGCTGTTTTTT
CASSEPYTGELFF
>NA|TRBJ1-2|TRBD1|TRBV2
TGTGCCAGCAGAACCACAGGGGGCGTCAACTATGGCTACACCTTC
CASRTTGGVNYGYTF
>NA|TRBJ1-4|TRBD1|TRBV9
TGTGCCAGCAGCGTCACAGGGGGCGGAAATGAAAAACTGTTTTTT
CASSVTGGGNEKLFF
>NA|TRBJ2-7|NA|TRBV6-5
TGTGCCAGCAGTACAGGGACCCCCTTTTACGAGCAGTACTTC
CASSTGTPFYEQYF
>NA|TRBJ2-3|NA|TRBV5-1
TGCGCCAGCAGCTTGCCCCAGACAGCGTTGGGCACAGATACGCAGTATTTT
CASSLPQTALGTDTQYF
>NA|TRBJ1-6|TRBD1|TRBV10-3
TGTGCCATCACGCGGGACAGGGCTAATTCACCCCTCCACTTT
CAITRDRANSPLHF
>once|TRBJ1-5|NA|TRBV4-1
TGCGCCAGCAGCCAAGCCGCTGGTCCGGTCAATCAGCCCCAGCATTTT
CASSQAAGPVNQPQHF
>NA|TRBJ2-7|NA|TRBV18
TGTGCCAGCTCGCCCCAGGGGATAGTGGGCGAGCAGTACTTC
CASSPQGIVGEQYF
>NA|TRBJ2-7|TRBD2|TRBV5-4
TGTGCCAGCAGCTTGCCGGGGGGAGCGTACGAGCAGTACTTC
CASSLPGGAYEQYF
>NA|TRBJ1-2|NA|TRBV28
TGTGCCGCATGCCCCTCAGGCTATGGCTACACCTTC
CAACPSGYGYTF
>NA|TRBJ1-1|NA|TRBV18
TGTGCCAGCTCACCAAAGGGGATCGCTGAAGCTTTCTTT
CASSPKGIAEAFF
>NA|TRBJ1-5|NA|TRBV18
TGTGCCAGCTCACCAACCCCCGATAGCAATCAGCCCCAGCATTTT
CASSPTPDSNQPQHF
>NA|TRBJ2-7|NA|TRBV14
TGTGCCAGCAGCCAGACCGGGGGCCGTAAAAGGATCGAGCAGTACTTC
CASSQTGGRKRIEQYF
>NA|TRBJ1-1|NA|TRBV6-1
TGTGCCAGCAACCGGGGGGACAACACTGAAGCTTTCTTT
CASNRGDNTEAFF
>NA|TRBJ2-3|NA|TRBV27
TGTGCCAGCAGTTTCCAGGGACGGGGAAACACAGATACGCAGTATTTT
CASSFQGRGNTDTQYF
>NA|TRBJ2-5|TRBD2|TRBV11-2
TGTGCCAGCAGCTTATCGGGGCTAGCGGGAAGAGAGACCCAGTACTTC
CASSLSGLAGRETQYF
>NA|TRBJ1-3|TRBD1|TRBV18
TGTGCCAGCTCCACCGGGACAGGGTCTGGAAACACCATATATTTT
CASSTGTGSGNTIYF
>once|TRBJ2-1|NA|TRBV6-1
TGTGCCAGCAGTGAGAACTACAATGAGCAGTTCTTC
CASSENYNEQFF
>NA|TRBJ1-4|NA|TRBV6-1
TGTGCCAGCAGTGAATACTCGGGCAATGAAAAACTGTTTTTT
CASSEYSGNEKLFF
>NA|TRBJ2-2|NA|TRBV30
TGTGCCTGGAGTGTGGTAGGAAAGACCGGGGAGCTGTTTTTT
CAWSVVGKTGELFF
>NA|TRBJ2-1|NA|TRBV7-2
TGTGCCAGCAGCCCTCAGAGGGGCTGGCGTAGCGAGCAGTTCTTC
CASSPQRGWRSEQFF
>NA|TRBJ2-1|TRBD1|TRBV5-1
TGCGCCAGCAGCTTAACCGTGGACAGGGCATATGAGCAGTTCTTC
CASSLTVDRAYEQFF
>once|TRBJ1-2|NA|TRBV5-8
TGTGCCAGCAGCTTTCAGTTAGGGAACTATGGCTACACCTTC
CASSFQLGNYGYTF
>NA|TRBJ2-1|TRBD2|TRBV6-5
TGTGCCAGCAGTTATAGACTAGCGGTGAGTGAGCAGTTCTTC
CASSYRLAVSEQFF
>NA|TRBJ1-1|TRBD1|TRBV7-2
TGTGCCAGCAGCACTTACAGGGGGCCGAACACTGAAGCTTTCTTT
CASSTYRGPNTEAFF
>NA|TRBJ1-2|NA|TRBV30
TGTGCCTGGAGTGCAACGGGTTTATTCAGTGGCTACACCTTC
CAWSATGLFSGYTF
>NA|TRBJ2-2|NA|TRBV7-5
TGTGCCAGAAGCTTAGAAAGAGGGGGCGCGAACACCGGGGAGCTGTTTTTT
CARSLERGGANTGELFF
>NA|TRBJ2-3|TRBD2|TRBV5-1
TGCGCCAGCAGCTCGGGACTAGCGGGGGGCACAGATACGCAGTATTTT
CASSSGLAGGTDTQYF
>once|TRBJ2-3|NA|TRBV2
TGTGCCAGCGAACAGGGAGGTAGCGCAGATACGCAGTATTTT
CASEQGGSADTQYF
>NA|TRBJ1-5|TRBD1|TRBV5-1
TGCGCCAGCAGCTCACAGGGGCTCGGGAGCAATCAGCCCCAGCATTTT
CASSSQGLGSNQPQHF
>NA|TRBJ2-5|TRBD2|TRBV6-1
TGTGCCAGCAGTGAACAGCGGGGGGGAGAGACCCAGTACTTC
CASSEQRGGETQYF
>NA|TRBJ1-1|NA|TRBV27
TGTGCCAGCAGAAAGGATTTTGGGTCCTACACTGAAGCTTTCTTT
CASRKDFGSYTEAFF
>NA|TRBJ1-2|NA|TRBV6-5
TGTGCCAGCAGTTACTCGATGGGGGGGCTTAACTATGGCTACACCTTC
CASSYSMGGLNYGYTF
>NA|TRBJ2-7|TRBD1|TRBV10-1
TGCGCCAGCAGTGCGGACAGGGAAATCGGGAGATCCTACGAGCAGTACTTC
CASSADREIGRSYEQYF
>NA|TRBJ2-2|NA|TRBV28
TGTGCCAGCAGTTTATCCCCCGATAACACCGGGGAGCTGTTTTTT
CASSLSPDNTGELFF
>NA|TRBJ2-1|NA|TRBV2
TGTGCCAGCAACCATCATAGCTCCTACAATGAGCAGTTCTTC
CASNHHSSYNEQFF
>NA|TRBJ2-7|TRBD1|TRBV18
TGTGCCAGCTCACTTGGGACAGGCAGCTACGAGCAGTACTTC
CASSLGTGSYEQYF
>NA|TRBJ1-4|NA|TRBV9
TGTGCCAGCAGCCCCCGAGCGCTTAATGAAAAACTGTTTTTT
CASSPRALNEKLFF